This record concerns one T cell receptor (beta chain) sequence. TCRdb's table, derived via immunoSEQ multiplex PCR, lists solely in-frame clones and lacks some. The data show about 130,000 clones, with 90% to 95% seen just once and 13% to 15% held by the top ten. This specimen belongs to a study of control samples from healthy donors and cancer patients. Germline assignment: CDR1 LNHNV and CDR2 YYDKDF (reference sequence). Trimming took 2 bases from V and 7 from J, leaving 9 bases between them. This CDR3 comprises 13 residues. The TCR was taken from a man in his sixties with colorectal cancer. This chain joins TRBV15 and TRBJ2-1, with D possibly TRBD1 on 5 matching bases. Source material: PBMCs. The CDR3 DNA is TGTGCCACCAGCAGAAAGGGGTCAAATGAGCAGTTCTTC. It yields the protein CATSRKGSNEQFF.